What follows are 26 T cell receptor beta chains derived from one specimen sequenced in a study of blood T cell repertoires in COVID-19. Measured with immunoSEQ multiplex PCR; TCRdb has only the in-frame clones, and not every one. The sample holds about 83,000 clones; roughly nine tenths are singletons and the top ten take about 16%. The sample taken for sequencing was peripheral blood. These receptors were collected from a woman older than 75 with active or convalescent COVID-19.

The V call is TRBV6-2 or TRBV6-3, the J call TRBJ2-7; D might be TRBD2 (7 bases). CDR1 is MNHEY, CDR2 SVGEGT, per germline. V dropped 0 bases and J dropped 3 bases, with 12 bases sitting between them. This CDR3 region has 15 residues. The CDR3 region is CASSYSTGGIYEQYF. The DNA of the CDR3 is TGTGCCAGCAGTTACTCGACGGGGGGCATCTACGAGCAGTACTTC.

V is TRBV6-5 and J is TRBJ2-3; 11 nucleotides align to TRBD2. Germline V CDR1 and CDR2: MNHEY, SVGAGI. The ends lost 6 bases at V and 6 bases at J; junction bases unmatched: 8. The CDR3 length is 15 residues. The CDR3 sequence: CASRPTSGGPDTQYF. The CDR3 DNA is TGTGCCAGCAGGCCTACTAGCGGGGGACCGGATACGCAGTATTTT.

The rearrangement joins TRBV4-1 to TRBJ2-1; D gene uncertain. There are 13 residues in the CDR3. The V end lost 4 bases, the J end lost 0 bases, and 4 bases lay between the germline ends. CDR1 MGHRA and CDR2 YSYEKL come from the germline V gene. CDR3 DNA: TGCGCCAGCAGCCGGGCCTCCTACAATGAGCAGTTCTTC. As protein: CASSRASYNEQFF.

The rearrangement links TRBV5-5 to TRBJ2-1, with 11 bases lining up with TRBD1. J lost 4 bases, V lost 4 bases, and 4 bases had no gene match. This CDR3 comprises 15 residues. Germline CDR1 and CDR2: SGHKS and YYEKEE (reference sequence). The CDR3 nucleotides are TGTGCCAGCAGCCCGGGACAGGGGGATTACAATGAGCAGTTCTTC. Residues: CASSPGQGDYNEQFF.

This sequence joins TRBV5-1 and TRBJ1-2; 7 bases align to TRBD1. V shed 0 bases and J 7 bases; nucleotides not matched to a gene: 6. Germline V gene data show CDR1 as SGHRS and CDR2 as YFSETQ. CDR3 length: 14 residues. In DNA form, the CDR3 reads TGCGCCAGCAGCTTGGGAGGGGGCGCCGGTGGCTACACCTTC. This sequence encodes CASSLGGGAGGYTF.

The chain employs TRBV3-1 (or the pseudogene TRBV3-2) and TRBJ1-4, with D possibly being TRBD1 (5 bases). This CDR3 comprises 13 residues. Germline V gene sequence: CDR1 LGHDT, CDR2 YNNKEL (reference sequence). V lost 3 bases, J lost 7 bases, and 9 bases lay in between. CDR3 in amino acids: CASSQGRGEKLFF. The CDR3, as DNA: TGTGCCAGCAGCCAGGGGAGGGGTGAAAAACTGTTTTTT.

The rearrangement joins TRBV28 to TRBJ2-7, with TRBD2 matching over 9 bases. V lost 2 bases and J lost 4; bases outside the gene matches: 6. Germline V gives CDR1 MDHEN, CDR2 SYDVKM. The CDR3 totals 15 residues. DNA for the CDR3: TGTGCCAGCAGTTTACTTAGCGGGGGAAAATACGAGCAGTACTTC. Protein product: CASSLLSGGKYEQYF.

The chain links TRBV19 to TRBJ2-3, with 8 nucleotides matching TRBD2. Germline CDR1 is LNHDA and CDR2 is SQIVND (reference sequence). The CDR3 sequence is 14 residues long. After removal of 4 bases from V and 2 bases from J, the junction contained 2 bases not matched to a gene. This chain's CDR3 is CASSSGGYTDTQYF. The DNA of the CDR3 is TGTGCCAGTAGTAGCGGGGGGTACACAGATACGCAGTATTTT.

This chain uses TRBV7-6 with TRBJ2-3; TRBD2 agrees at 8 bases. Germline V gene data show CDR1 as SGHVS and CDR2 as FNYEAQ. Trimming at V came to 2 bases and at J to 6 bases, leaving 10 bases not matched to a gene. This CDR3 is built from 16 residues. CDR3 in amino acids: CASSLRIAGPLDTQYF. In DNA form, the CDR3 reads TGTGCCAGCAGCTTAAGGATAGCGGGGCCCCTGGATACGCAGTATTTT.

J is TRBJ1-5 and V is TRBV4-3; the match to TRBD1 covers 7 bases. The CDR3 has 15 residues. Germline CDR1 and CDR2: LGHNA and YSLEER. V dropped 4 bases and J dropped 2; count of bases not matched to a gene: 5. The CDR3 is CASSRTTGGNQPQHF. CDR3 DNA: TGCGCCAGCAGCCGAACCACAGGGGGCAATCAGCCCCAGCATTTT.

The genes are TRBV7-2 and TRBJ2-4; D may be TRBD1 (7 bases). The CDR3 extends over 15 amino acids. V lost 3 bases, J lost 0 bases, and 9 bases lay in between. The V gene's germline CDR1 is SGHTA and CDR2 FQGNSA. The CDR3 DNA sequence: TGTGCCAGCAGCTTCCAGGGGGGAGCCAAAAACATTCAGTACTTC. Its translation: CASSFQGGAKNIQYF.

The CDR3 loop is CASDRAFSGNTIYF. CDR3 in DNA: TGTGCCAGCGACAGGGCCTTCTCTGGAAACACCATATATTTT. The chain employs TRBV7-9 and TRBJ1-3, with 7 bases matching TRBD1. This CDR3 comprises 14 residues. Looked up from germline, CDR1 is SEHNR and CDR2 is FQNEAQ (reference sequence). With 8 bases clipped from V and 0 bases from J, the junction kept 4 bases outside the gene matches.

V is TRBV5-6 and J is TRBJ1-6, with TRBD1 identical over 9 bases. The CDR3 sequence is 15 residues long. The germline V gene encodes CDR1 SGHDT and CDR2 YYEEEE. The J segment lost 8 bases and the V segment lost 0 bases, leaving 3 bases of the junction unmatched. CDR3 in amino acids: CASSLGRQGDSPLHF. CDR3 coding DNA: TGTGCCAGCAGCTTGGGGAGACAGGGGGATTCACCCCTCCACTTT. Based on the CDR3 plus reference TRBV5-6 and TRBJ1-6, the full variable domain is DAGVTQSPTHLIKTRGQQVTLRCSPKSGHDTVSWYQQALGQGPQFIFQYYEEEERQRGNFPDRFSGHQFPNYSSELNVNALLLGDSALYLCASSLGRQGDSPLHFGNGTRLTVT.

V is TRBV9 and J is TRBJ1-6; D is perhaps TRBD1 (5 bases). The germline V gene has CDR1 SGDLS and CDR2 YYNGEE. This CDR3 contains 18 residues. Trimming took 0 bases from V and 8 from J, leaving 21 bases between them. The CDR3: CASSVDLGRGDWDSPLHF. CDR3 in DNA: TGTGCCAGCAGCGTAGATCTGGGTCGGGGGGACTGGGATTCACCCCTCCACTTT.

The DNA of the CDR3 is TGTGCCAGCAGCCACAGGGGGCTGGATCAGCCCCAGCATTTT. Protein: CASSHRGLDQPQHF. J is TRBJ1-5 and V is TRBV3-1 (or the pseudogene TRBV3-2); 8 bases are shared with TRBD1. The CDR3 is made up of 14 amino acids. Trimming removed 3 bases from V and 5 bases from J; junction bases left unmatched: 3. Germline V CDR1 and CDR2: LGHDT, YNNKEL (reference sequence).

The chain joins TRBV5-1 to TRBJ1-1; D may be TRBD1 (5 bases). The CDR3 runs 18 residues. V was trimmed by 1 base and J by 1 base, leaving 20 bases between them. Germline loops: CDR1 SGHRS, CDR2 YFSETQ. Written as DNA, the CDR3 is TGCGCCAGCAGCTTGTTCTACCGTCAGGGCTCGTCGAACACTGAAGCTTTCTTT. Protein sequence: CASSLFYRQGSSNTEAFF.

The J gene is TRBJ2-5, the V gene TRBV11-2; 8 bases are a match to TRBD2. CDR3 size: 15 residues. The V and J ends lost 0 bases and 6 bases, in that order; junction bases with no gene match: 6. The V gene's germline CDR1 is SGHAT and CDR2 FQNNGV. Here the CDR3 reads CASSLETGGRKTQYF. The CDR3 DNA reads as TGTGCCAGCAGCTTAGAGACGGGGGGGCGAAAGACCCAGTACTTC.

The CDR3 loop is CATSDPGTGLNEQYF. CDR3 coding DNA: TGTGCCACCAGTGATCCCGGGACAGGGTTAAACGAGCAGTACTTC. The chain recombines TRBV24-1 with TRBJ2-7; 9 nucleotides agree with TRBD1. Germline V gives CDR1 KGHDR, CDR2 SFDVKD. The CDR3 sequence is 15 residues long. V lost 3 bases to trimming and J lost 5 bases; unmatched junction nucleotides: 7.

The chain recombines TRBV5-7 with TRBJ1-3; D may be TRBD1 (5 bases). TRBV5-7 has ORF status, its function being uncertain. This CDR3 has 16 residues. With 1 base removed from V and 4 bases from J, the gap between germline ends came to 15 bases. CDR3 coding DNA: TGTGCCAGCAGCTTGAATCCAGGGATTTCAGGAAACACCATATATTTT. This codes for CASSLNPGISGNTIYF.

The chain uses TRBV7-8 and TRBJ1-5; TRBD1 might be the D (5 bases). The length of the CDR3 is 15 residues. Germline V gene data show CDR1 as SGHVS and CDR2 as FQNEAQ. V was cut by 2 bases and J by 4 bases, with 12 bases left in between. The CDR3 nucleotides read TGTGCCAGCAGCTTATTAAGGGGTCCTAATCAGCCCCAGCATTTT. Protein product: CASSLLRGPNQPQHF.

The chain carries TRBV3-1 (or the pseudogene TRBV3-2) and TRBJ1-2, with D tentatively TRBD1 (5 bases). The CDR3 consists of 12 residues. The ends were cut back, 0 bases at V and 11 bases at J, with 10 bases in the middle. Per germline, CDR1 LGHDT and CDR2 YNNKEL (reference sequence). Here the CDR3 reads CASSQETNRYTF. CDR3 DNA: TGTGCCAGCAGCCAAGAAACCAACAGGTACACCTTC.

The rearrangement links TRBV6-5 to TRBJ1-1, with 7 bases that match TRBD1. The J segment lost 7 bases and the V segment lost 6 bases, leaving 14 bases of the junction unmatched. Germline V CDR1 and CDR2: MNHEY, SVGAGI. This CDR3 spans 15 amino acids. The CDR3 sequence is CASRIAATGKGEAFF. The CDR3 DNA follows: TGTGCCAGCAGAATCGCCGCGACAGGGAAGGGTGAAGCTTTCTTT.

This chain uses TRBV5-1 with TRBJ2-3, with 10 bases identical to TRBD1. Germline V gives CDR1 SGHRS, CDR2 YFSETQ. The CDR3 contains 16 residues. The V segment lost 3 bases and the J segment 3 bases; nucleotides outside the gene matches: 7. The CDR3 DNA sequence: TGCGCCAGCAGCTGGGCGGGACAGGGGACAACAGATACGCAGTATTTT. Translating it yields CASSWAGQGTTDTQYF.

The chain has TRBV5-1 and TRBJ2-2; weak D call: TRBD1 (6 bases). CDR1 SGHRS and CDR2 YFSETQ come from the germline V gene. CDR3 size: 14 residues. Trimming stripped 3 bases from V and 5 bases from J, with 11 bases between. CDR3 in DNA: TGCGCCAGCAGCTATACAGGGTTAACCGGGGAGCTGTTTTTT. Translating gives CASSYTGLTGELFF.

This clone was seen many times. The rearrangement links TRBV12-3 or TRBV12-4 to TRBJ1-2; no definite D call. Trimming stripped 4 bases from V and 9 bases from J, with 12 bases between. The CDR3 contains 12 residues. This chain's CDR3 is CASSSATYRYTF. CDR3 in DNA: TGTGCCAGCAGTTCGGCGACTTATCGCTACACCTTC.

The chain is built from TRBV19 and TRBJ2-4; no definite D call. The CDR3 loop spans 13 amino acids. Germline lookup yields CDR1 LNHDA and CDR2 SQIVND (reference sequence). Trimming stripped 6 bases from V and 0 bases from J, with 6 bases between. CDR3 amino acids: CASRSGAKNIQYF. The CDR3 nucleotides are TGTGCCAGTAGGTCGGGAGCCAAAAACATTCAGTACTTC.